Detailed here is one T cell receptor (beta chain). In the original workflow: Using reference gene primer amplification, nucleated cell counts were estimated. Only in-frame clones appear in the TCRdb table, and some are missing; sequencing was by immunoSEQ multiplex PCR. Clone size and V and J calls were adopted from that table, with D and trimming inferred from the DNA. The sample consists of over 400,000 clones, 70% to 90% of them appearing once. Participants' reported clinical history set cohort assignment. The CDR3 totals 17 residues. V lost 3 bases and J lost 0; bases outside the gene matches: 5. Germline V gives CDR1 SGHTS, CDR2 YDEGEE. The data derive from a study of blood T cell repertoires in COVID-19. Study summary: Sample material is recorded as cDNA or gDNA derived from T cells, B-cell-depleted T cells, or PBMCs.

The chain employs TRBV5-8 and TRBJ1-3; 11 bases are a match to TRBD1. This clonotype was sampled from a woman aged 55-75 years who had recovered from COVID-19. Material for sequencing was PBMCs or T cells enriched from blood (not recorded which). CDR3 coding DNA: TGTGCCAGCAGCTCGGACAGGGGGCCCATCTCTGGAAACACCATATATTTT. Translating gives CASSSDRGPISGNTIYF.